Listed here are 14 T cell receptor beta chains from one sample, sequenced in a study of blood T cells in healthy people across ages. Next came a second PCR, run for about 7 to 11 cycles, which used a sample-barcoded 5' primer along with a J-beta primer mix. MiXCR was run by TCRdb on the 5' RACE reads, yielding one entry per CDR3 protein. The sample shows 650,000 or so distinct CDR3 sequences, about 51% of them seen only once. Sequencing used blood. The origin of the receptors is an elderly woman in good health.

This sequence joins TRBV7-2 and TRBJ2-3, with D unresolved. V was clipped by 1 base and J by 5 bases, with 13 bases between them. The CDR3 has 15 residues. Germline V gives CDR1 SGHTA, CDR2 FQGNSA. CDR3 DNA sequence: TGTGCCAGCAGCTTAGGGAGAAGTACCGGAGATACGCAGTATTTT. Translation gives CASSLGRSTGDTQYF.

This clonotype was found many times. The gene calls are TRBV20-1 and TRBJ2-1; weak D call: TRBD2 (6 bases). The V and J ends lost 0 bases and 1 base respectively, with 16 bases between them. The CDR3 consists of 17 residues. The germline CDR1 and CDR2 sequences are DFQATT and SNEGSKA (reference sequence). CDR3 amino acids: CSARERSNSGSYNEQFF. In nucleotides, the CDR3 is TGCAGTGCTAGAGAGAGGTCGAATAGCGGATCCTACAATGAGCAGTTCTTC.

V and J are TRBV18 and TRBJ1-1, with D perhaps matching TRBD1 (5 bases). Germline V gene sequence: CDR1 KGHSH, CDR2 LQKENI. The V end lost 4 bases, the J end lost 3 bases, and 15 bases lay between the germline ends. The CDR3 has 15 amino acids. CDR3 sequence reads: CASSLLSGRDTEAFF. CDR3 nucleotides: TGTGCCAGCTCACTGCTTTCGGGACGGGACACTGAAGCTTTCTTT.

Notes on this clonotype: Being one base from a much bigger clone, this may be a read error. The V call is TRBV12-5, the J call TRBJ2-5; D is unclear. Per the germline V gene, CDR1 is LGHNT and CDR2 is FRNRAP. The CDR3 length is 11 residues. The V end lost 1 base, the J end lost 11 bases, and 8 bases lay between the germline ends. Here the CDR3 reads CASGLDNEQYF. DNA for the CDR3: TGTGCTAGTGGTTTGGACAATGAGCAGTACTTC.

This clonotype appeared a few times. The rearrangement uses TRBV25-1 and TRBJ2-3, with 9 bases identical to TRBD1. The CDR3 extends over 14 amino acids. The V gene's germline CDR1 is MGHDK and CDR2 SYGVNS. Germline trimming cut 1 base from V and 6 bases from J; bases unmatched to any gene: 2. This CDR3 reads CASSEWTGEDTQYF. CDR3 nucleotide sequence: TGTGCCAGCAGTGAATGGACAGGGGAGGATACGCAGTATTTT.

A remark on this clonotype: This may be a read error: a much more frequent sequence differs by one nucleotide. This chain uses TRBV7-2 with TRBJ2-3, with TRBD1 matching 8 bases. The length of the CDR3 is 14 residues. The ends lost 8 bases at V and 3 bases at J; junction bases unmatched: 7. In germline, CDR1 is SGHTA, CDR2 FQGNSA. As DNA, the CDR3 is TGTGCCAGCCTTGATACAGGGGGGACAGATACGCAGTATTTT. It specifies CASLDTGGTDTQYF.

The CDR3 reads CASSLEGGDYGYTF. The CDR3 DNA reads TGTGCCAGCAGTTTAGAGGGGGGCGACTATGGCTACACCTTC. The rearrangement joins TRBV12-3 or TRBV12-4 to TRBJ1-2; D is perhaps TRBD1 (6 bases). This CDR3 has 14 residues. V was clipped by 1 base and J by 3 bases, with 9 bases between them.

The rearrangement joins TRBV28 to TRBJ2-5; 8 nucleotides match TRBD1. CDR3 length: 15 amino acids. Looked up from germline, CDR1 is MDHEN and CDR2 is SYDVKM. The V gene end was trimmed by 5 bases and the J gene end by 4 bases; junction bases not matched to a gene: 9. Here the CDR3 DNA reads TGTGCCAGCAGTCGAGCCTCAGGGGGCGGAGAGACCCAGTACTTC. This gives the protein CASSRASGGGETQYF.

Comment on this clonotype: This may be a read error, as it is one base from a much larger clone. This chain links TRBV5-1 with TRBJ2-3; TRBD2 might be the D (5 bases). The CDR3 covers 15 residues. Trimming left V 3 bases short and J 0 bases short, with 11 bases between. Germline V lookup: CDR1 SGHRS, CDR2 YFSETQ. The CDR3: CASSWERTSTDTQYF. In nucleotides, the CDR3 is TGCGCCAGCAGCTGGGAGCGGACTAGCACAGATACGCAGTATTTT.

This clonotype was recorded at least ten times. The chain carries TRBV6-5 and TRBJ2-7, with TRBD1 identical over 12 bases. The CDR3 consists of 16 residues. Germline loops: CDR1 MNHEY, CDR2 SVGAGI. The V gene end was trimmed by 7 bases and the J gene end by 3 bases; junction bases not matched to a gene: 10. This chain's CDR3 is CASKTGQGARNYEQYF. CDR3 DNA: TGTGCCAGCAAGACGGGACAGGGGGCGCGAAACTACGAGCAGTACTTC.

This clonotype was observed at least ten times. V usage is TRBV12-3 or TRBV12-4 and J usage is TRBJ2-1; the match to TRBD2 covers 8 bases. The ends lost 3 bases at V and 3 bases at J; junction bases unmatched: 7. The CDR3 has 16 residues. The CDR3 coding sequence is TGTGCCAGCAGTTTCTCCGGGACTAGGTTCTACAATGAGCAGTTCTTC. Translation gives CASSFSGTRFYNEQFF.

This chain connects TRBV9 to TRBJ2-7, with D maybe TRBD1 (5 bases). Between the trimmed V and J ends, which lost 2 bases and 0 bases, there was a span of 9 bases. The germline CDR1 and CDR2 sequences are SGDLS and YYNGEE. The CDR3 is 14 residues long. The CDR3 coding sequence is TGTGCCAGCAGCGTCGGACATAGCTCCTACGAGCAGTACTTC. The encoded protein is CASSVGHSSYEQYF.

At least ten counts were recorded for this clonotype. The chain employs TRBV6-6 and TRBJ1-5; TRBD1 agrees at 7 bases. CDR1 MNHNY and CDR2 SVGAGI come from the germline V gene (reference sequence). The CDR3 totals 15 residues. V was clipped by 2 bases and J by 2 bases; unmatched bases: 3. The CDR3 loop is CASSYNGQGNQPQHF. CDR3 nucleotides: TGTGCCAGCAGTTACAATGGACAGGGCAATCAGCCCCAGCATTTT.

This sequence joins TRBV4-1 and TRBJ2-1; TRBD1 aligns across 9 bases. The J call may be in error: the DNA end matches TRBJ2-7 better. The CDR3 length is 17 residues. Germline lookup yields CDR1 MGHRA and CDR2 YSYEKL. In DNA form, the CDR3 reads TGCGCCAGCAGCCAGGAATTGGGGACAGGGTTGTACAATGAGCAGTACTTC. Protein product: CASSQELGTGLYNEQYF.